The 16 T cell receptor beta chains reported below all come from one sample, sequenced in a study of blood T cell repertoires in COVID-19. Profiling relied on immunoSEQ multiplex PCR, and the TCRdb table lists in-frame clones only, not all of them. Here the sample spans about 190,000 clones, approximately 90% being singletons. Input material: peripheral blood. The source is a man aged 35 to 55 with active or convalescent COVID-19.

The chain's CDR3 is CASSPTANYGYTF. The CDR3 DNA sequence: TGTGCCAGCAGCCCGACAGCAAACTATGGCTACACCTTC. The rearrangement links TRBV28 to TRBJ1-2; D may be TRBD1 (5 bases). V was shortened by 6 bases and J by 2 bases, with 10 bases between the two germline ends. Germline values: CDR1 MDHEN, CDR2 SYDVKM. This CDR3 contains 13 residues.

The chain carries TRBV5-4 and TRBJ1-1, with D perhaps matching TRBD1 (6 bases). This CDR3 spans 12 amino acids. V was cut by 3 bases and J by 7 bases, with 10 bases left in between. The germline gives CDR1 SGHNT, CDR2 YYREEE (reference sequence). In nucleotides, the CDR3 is TGTGCCAGCAGCTCGGACAGATATGAAGCTTTCTTT. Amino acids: CASSSDRYEAFF.

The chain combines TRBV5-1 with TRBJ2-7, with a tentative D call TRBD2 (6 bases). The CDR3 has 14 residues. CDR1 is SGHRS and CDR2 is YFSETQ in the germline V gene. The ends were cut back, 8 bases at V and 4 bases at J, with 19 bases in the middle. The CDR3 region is CASSWGTPQYEQYF. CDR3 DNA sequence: TGCGCCAGTTCCTGGGGGACTCCACAATACGAGCAGTACTTC.

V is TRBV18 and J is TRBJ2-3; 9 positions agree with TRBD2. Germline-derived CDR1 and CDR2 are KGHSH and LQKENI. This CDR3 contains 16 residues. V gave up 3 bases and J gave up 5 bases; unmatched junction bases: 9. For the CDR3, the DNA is TGTGCCAGCTCACCCCTCGGTAGCGGGGGTGTAGATACGCAGTATTTT. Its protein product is CASSPLGSGGVDTQYF.

The CDR3 reads CATVDIRDNSQYF. CDR3 nucleotide sequence: TGTGCCACGGTAGACATCCGGGACAACTCCCAGTACTTC. The chain joins TRBV5-4 to TRBJ2-7; D might be TRBD1 (6 bases). Trimming pared 9 bases from V and 10 bases from J, leaving 23 bases between. The germline V gene encodes CDR1 SGHNT and CDR2 YYREEE (reference sequence). The CDR3 consists of 13 residues.

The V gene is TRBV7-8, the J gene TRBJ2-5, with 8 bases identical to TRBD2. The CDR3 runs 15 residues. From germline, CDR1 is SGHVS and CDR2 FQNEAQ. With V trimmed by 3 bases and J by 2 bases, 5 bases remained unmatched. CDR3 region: CASSFLAGKQETQYF. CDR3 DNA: TGTGCCAGCAGCTTCTTAGCGGGGAAGCAAGAGACCCAGTACTTC.

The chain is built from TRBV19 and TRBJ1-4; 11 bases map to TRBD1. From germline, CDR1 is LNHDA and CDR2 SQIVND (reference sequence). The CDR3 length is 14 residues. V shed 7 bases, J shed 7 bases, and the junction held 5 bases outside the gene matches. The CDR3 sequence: CASTGDRGTEKLFF. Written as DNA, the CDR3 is TGTGCCAGTACCGGGGACAGGGGGACTGAAAAACTGTTTTTT. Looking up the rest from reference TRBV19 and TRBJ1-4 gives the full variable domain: DGGITQSPKYLFRKEGQNVTLSCEQNLNHDAMYWYRQDPGQGLRLIYYSQIVNDFQKGDIAEGYSVSREKKESFPLTVTSAQKNPTAFYLCASTGDRGTEKLFFGSGTQLSVL.

The CDR3 loop is CASSSPTGGYNQPQHF. CDR3 nucleotide sequence: TGTGCCAGTAGTTCACCTACAGGGGGTTACAATCAGCCCCAGCATTTT. This chain links TRBV19 with TRBJ1-5; the match to TRBD1 covers 8 bases. Germline CDR1 LNHDA, CDR2 SQIVND (reference sequence). V trimming: 5 bases; J trimming: 3 bases; junction bases outside the gene matches: 9. This CDR3 is 16 amino acids long.

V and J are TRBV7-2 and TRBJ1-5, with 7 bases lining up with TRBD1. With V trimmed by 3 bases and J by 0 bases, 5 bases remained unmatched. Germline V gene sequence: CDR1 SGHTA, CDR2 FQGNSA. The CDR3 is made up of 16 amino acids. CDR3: CASSFGTVYSNQPQHF. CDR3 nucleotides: TGTGCCAGCAGCTTCGGGACAGTGTATAGCAATCAGCCCCAGCATTTT.

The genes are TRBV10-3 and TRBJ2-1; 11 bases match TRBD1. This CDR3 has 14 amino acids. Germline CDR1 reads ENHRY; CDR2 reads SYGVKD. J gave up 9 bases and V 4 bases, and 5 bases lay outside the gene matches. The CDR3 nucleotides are TGTGCCATCAGTGGGACAGGGGGCTTTCCTGAGCAGTTCTTC. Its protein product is CAISGTGGFPEQFF.

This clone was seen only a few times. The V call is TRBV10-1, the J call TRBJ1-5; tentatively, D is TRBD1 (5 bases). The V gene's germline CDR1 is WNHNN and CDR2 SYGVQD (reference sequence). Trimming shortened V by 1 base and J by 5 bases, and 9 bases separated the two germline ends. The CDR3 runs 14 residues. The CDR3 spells CASSEFGTDQPQHF. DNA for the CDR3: TGCGCCAGCAGTGAGTTCGGGACTGATCAGCCCCAGCATTTT.

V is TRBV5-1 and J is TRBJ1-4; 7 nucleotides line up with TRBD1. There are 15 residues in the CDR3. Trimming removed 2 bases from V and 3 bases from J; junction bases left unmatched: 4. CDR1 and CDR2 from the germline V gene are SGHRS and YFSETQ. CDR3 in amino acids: CASSLGTASNEKLFF. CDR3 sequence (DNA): TGCGCCAGCAGCTTAGGGACAGCCTCTAATGAAAAACTGTTTTTT. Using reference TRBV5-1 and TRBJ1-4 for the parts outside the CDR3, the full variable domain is KAGVTQTPRYLIKTRGQQVTLSCSPISGHRSVSWYQQTPGQGLQFLFEYFSETQRNKGNFPGRFSGRQFSNSRSEMNVSTLELGDSALYLCASSLGTASNEKLFFGSGTQLSVL.

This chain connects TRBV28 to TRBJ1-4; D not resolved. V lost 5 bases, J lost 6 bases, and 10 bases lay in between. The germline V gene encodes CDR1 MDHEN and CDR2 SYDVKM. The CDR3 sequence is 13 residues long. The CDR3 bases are TGTGCCAGCAGTGGAGGCAAGGATGAAAAACTGTTTTTT. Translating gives CASSGGKDEKLFF.

The CDR3 region is CASSQGGVTYEQYF. CDR3 nucleotides: TGTGCCAGCAGCCAAGGGGGGGTTACCTACGAGCAGTACTTC. The rearrangement joins TRBV3-1 (or the pseudogene TRBV3-2) to TRBJ2-7, with a weak D call TRBD2 (6 bases). V was pared by 1 base and J by 2 bases, with 9 bases between. The CDR3 is 14 amino acids. Germline loops: CDR1 LGHDT, CDR2 YNNKEL (reference sequence).

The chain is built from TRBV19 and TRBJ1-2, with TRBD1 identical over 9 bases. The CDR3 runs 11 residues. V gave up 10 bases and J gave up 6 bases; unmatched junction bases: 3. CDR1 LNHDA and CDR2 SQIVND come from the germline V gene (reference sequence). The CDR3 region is CATRTGDGYTF. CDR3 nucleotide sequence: TGTGCCACTCGGACAGGGGATGGCTACACCTTC.

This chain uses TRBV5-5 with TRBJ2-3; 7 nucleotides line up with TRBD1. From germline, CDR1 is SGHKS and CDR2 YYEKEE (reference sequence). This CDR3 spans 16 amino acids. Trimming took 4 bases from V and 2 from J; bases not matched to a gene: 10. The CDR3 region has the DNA TGTGCCAGCAGCCCCCGAGAGGGGGCTATCACAGATACGCAGTATTTT. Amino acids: CASSPREGAITDTQYF.